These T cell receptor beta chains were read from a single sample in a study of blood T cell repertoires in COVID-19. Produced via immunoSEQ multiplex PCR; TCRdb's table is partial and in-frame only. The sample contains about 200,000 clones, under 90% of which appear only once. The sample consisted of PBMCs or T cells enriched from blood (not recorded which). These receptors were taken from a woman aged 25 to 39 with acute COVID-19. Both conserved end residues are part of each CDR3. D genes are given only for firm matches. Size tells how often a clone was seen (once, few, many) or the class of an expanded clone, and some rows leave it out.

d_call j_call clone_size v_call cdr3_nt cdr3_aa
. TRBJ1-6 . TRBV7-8 TGTGCCAGCAGCTTAGCGGGATTCGGGGGGTATGGGAGTTCACCCCTCCACTTT CASSLAGFGGYGSSPLHF
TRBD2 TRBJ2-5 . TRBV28 TGTGCCAGCAGTTTCGCGGGGGGTCCGTCCCAGTACTTC CASSFAGGPSQYF
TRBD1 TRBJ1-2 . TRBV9 TGTGCCAGCAGCGGAGGGGGGACAGGGGTAGGCTACACCTTC CASSGGGTGVGYTF
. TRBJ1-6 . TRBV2 TGTGCCAGCAGTGAACAGGGGATAGGTTCACCCCTCCACTTT CASSEQGIGSPLHF
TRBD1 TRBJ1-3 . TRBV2 TGTGCCAGCGACCACAGGGGCTTCAGCTCTGGAAACACCATATATTTT CASDHRGFSSGNTIYF
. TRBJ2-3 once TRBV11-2 TGTGCCAGCAGCTTAGGGAGACTACCAGATACGCAGTATTTT CASSLGRLPDTQYF
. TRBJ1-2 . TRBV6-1 TGTGCCAGCAGTGAGAGACCCAACAGGGCCCTTAACTATGGCTACACCTTC CASSERPNRALNYGYTF
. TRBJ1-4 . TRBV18 TGTGCCAGCTCACCACCGGACAGAGGAGCAACTAATGAAAAACTGTTTTTT CASSPPDRGATNEKLFF
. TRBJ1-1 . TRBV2 TGTGCCAGCAGTTACACAGGGACTATCTCGAACACTGAAGCTTTCTTT CASSYTGTISNTEAFF
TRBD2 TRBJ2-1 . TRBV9 TGTGCCAGCAGCCCTCGGACTAGCGGGGGTTCCTACAATGAGCAGTTCTTC CASSPRTSGGSYNEQFF
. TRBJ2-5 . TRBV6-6 TGTGCCAGCAGTTACTACCGGCTGGGCGAAGAGACCCAGTACTTC CASSYYRLGEETQYF
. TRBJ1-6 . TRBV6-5 TGTGCCAGCACCCGGAGCAGCGAAAATTCACCCCTCCACTTT CASTRSSENSPLHF